Following are 30 T cell receptor beta chains from one sample sequenced in a study of early T cells in non-severe SARS-CoV-2 infection. TCRdb itself ran the 5' RACE reads through MiXCR, one entry per CDR3 protein. Among approximately 97,000 distinct CDR3 sequences, about an eighth were seen once, and the ten largest hold approximately 6%. The sequenced sample consisted of whole blood. The receptor set was obtained from an adult who was a healthcare worker with PCR-confirmed SARS-CoV-2 infection or an uninfected control (not recorded which).

This clonotype was seen ten or more times. J is TRBJ1-5 and V is TRBV20-1, with 7 positions matching TRBD1. CDR3 length: 16 residues. CDR1 and CDR2 (germline): DFQATT, SNEGSKA (reference sequence). J gave up 2 bases and V 6 bases, and 13 bases lay outside the gene matches. DNA of the CDR3: TGCAGTGCGCGGGACAGTGGGGGATATGGCAATCAGCCCCAGCATTTT. It yields the protein CSARDSGGYGNQPQHF.

This clonotype was counted ten times or more. The genes are TRBV7-2 and TRBJ2-7, with TRBD2 matching 8 bases. This CDR3 comprises 14 residues. After removal of 3 bases from V and 3 bases from J, the junction contained 4 bases not matched to a gene. From germline, CDR1 is SGHTA and CDR2 FQGNSA. The DNA for the CDR3 is TGTGCCAGCAGCTTCGGACTAGCTCGCTACGAGCAGTACTTC. It yields the protein CASSFGLARYEQYF.

This clonotype has at least ten counts. The chain joins TRBV7-9 to TRBJ2-1, with D maybe TRBD1 (6 bases). CDR1 and CDR2 from the germline V gene are SEHNR and FQNEAQ (reference sequence). The V and J ends lost 5 bases and 5 bases respectively, with 22 bases between them. The CDR3 contains 17 residues. CDR3: CASSITESGAANNEQFF. CDR3 DNA: TGTGCCAGCAGCATAACCGAATCAGGGGCTGCGAACAATGAGCAGTTCTTC.

In its sample, this clonotype was seen many times. CDR3 in amino acids: CASSYFGEQYF. DNA for the CDR3: TGTGCCAGCAGCTACTTTGGGGAGCAGTACTTC. The chain recombines TRBV11-2 with TRBJ2-7; D unclear. V shed 4 bases and J shed 7 bases, with 8 bases lying between them. This CDR3 has 11 residues. Germline V gene lookup returns CDR1 SGHAT and CDR2 FQNNGV. Complete variable domain (other parts from reference TRBV11-2 and TRBJ2-7): EAGVAQSPRYKIIEKRQSVAFWCNPISGHATLYWYQQILGQGPKLLIQFQNNGVVDDSQLPKDRFSAERLKGVDSTLKIQPAKLEDSAVYLCASSYFGEQYFGPGTRLTVT.

The table lists this clonotype with many counts. The chain links TRBV15 to TRBJ1-2; D gene uncertain. The length of the CDR3 is 13 residues. Germline V gene lookup returns CDR1 LNHNV and CDR2 YYDKDF (reference sequence). V dropped 1 base and J dropped 6 bases, with 9 bases sitting between them. This chain's CDR3 is CATSRVGGDGYTF. CDR3 DNA sequence: TGTGCCACCAGCAGAGTCGGCGGGGATGGCTACACCTTC.

There are many counts of this clonotype. The chain carries TRBV28 and TRBJ1-6, with TRBD1 as a possible D gene (6 bases). The CDR3 loop spans 12 amino acids. Germline CDR1 reads MDHEN; CDR2 reads SYDVKM. V shed 3 bases and J shed 15 bases, with 12 bases lying between them. This CDR3 is CASSLGGTILHF. CDR3 sequence (DNA): TGTGCCAGCAGTTTGGGGGGGACAATCCTCCACTTT.

The CDR3 reads CASSSQTGLYEQYF. CDR3 DNA sequence: TGTGCCAGCAGCTCACAGACGGGACTCTACGAGCAGTACTTC. The rearrangement joins TRBV5-6 to TRBJ2-7, with D possibly TRBD2 on 6 matching bases. This CDR3 has 14 amino acids. Germline values: CDR1 SGHDT, CDR2 YYEEEE. The V gene lost 3 bases and the J gene lost 3 bases, with 13 bases spanning the gap.

Only a few counts were recorded for this clonotype. The J gene is TRBJ2-3, the V gene TRBV19, with D perhaps TRBD1 (5 bases). This CDR3 comprises 13 residues. The ends were cut back, 6 bases at V and 2 bases at J, with 9 bases in the middle. Per the germline V gene, CDR1 is LNHDA and CDR2 is SQIVND (reference sequence). The CDR3 DNA sequence: TGTGCCAGTAGGGGCAGGGACACAGATACGCAGTATTTT. This sequence encodes CASRGRDTDTQYF.

This clonotype was recorded many times. The chain combines TRBV20-1 with TRBJ2-7; 7 positions match TRBD1. Unmatched junction bases numbered 2, after V lost 3 bases and J lost 0 bases. Germline V CDR1 and CDR2: DFQATT, SNEGSKA (reference sequence). The CDR3 has 13 amino acids. CDR3 sequence reads: CSASDRDSYEQYF. In DNA, the CDR3 is TGCAGTGCTAGCGACAGGGACTCCTACGAGCAGTACTTC.

The J gene is TRBJ1-1, the V gene TRBV5-1, with D possibly being TRBD1 (6 bases). Trimming took 3 bases from V and 9 from J, leaving 18 bases between them. The V gene's germline CDR1 is SGHRS and CDR2 YFSETQ. This CDR3 region has 14 residues. The CDR3 loop is CASSSITGRGKAFF. The CDR3 DNA is TGCGCCAGCAGCTCGATAACAGGGCGGGGTAAAGCTTTCTTT.

This clonotype was recorded many times. V and J are TRBV4-3 and TRBJ2-4; D tentatively reads TRBD1 or TRBD2 (5 bases each). The V end was cut by 1 base, the J end by 4 bases, with 17 bases between. The germline gives CDR1 LGHNA, CDR2 YSLEER. This CDR3 is built from 17 residues. As DNA, the CDR3 is TGCGCCAGCAGCCAAGCACGTTACCGGGACCTAAAAAACATTCAGTACTTC. Translating it yields CASSQARYRDLKNIQYF.

The V call is TRBV27, the J call TRBJ2-3; a possible D gene is TRBD2 (5 bases). The length of the CDR3 is 16 residues. Germline V CDR1 and CDR2: MNHEY, SMNVEV (reference sequence). Trimming pared 3 bases from V and 0 bases from J, leaving 13 bases between. Here the CDR3 reads CASSLDWRGSTDTQYF. The CDR3 nucleotides are TGTGCCAGCAGTTTGGATTGGCGCGGGAGCACAGATACGCAGTATTTT.

This clonotype was found many times. V gene TRBV4-1 combines with J gene TRBJ2-7; D is unclear. CDR1 and CDR2 (germline): MGHRA, YSYEKL. Trimming removed 5 bases from V and 3 bases from J, with 5 bases in between. The CDR3 is 11 residues long. CDR3 nucleotides: TGCGCCAGCAGCAAAAACTACGAGCAGTACTTC. This codes for CASSKNYEQYF.

This clonotype was counted ten times or more. The genes are TRBV5-1 and TRBJ1-1; possibly TRBD1 for D (6 bases). Germline CDR1 is SGHRS and CDR2 is YFSETQ. The V end was cut by 4 bases, the J end by 4 bases, with 17 bases between. CDR3 length: 15 residues. In nucleotides, the CDR3 is TGCGCCAGCAGCCCGAGACAGGCCAGGGGCACTGAAGCTTTCTTT. Its protein product is CASSPRQARGTEAFF.

In this sample, this clonotype turned up many times. This chain connects TRBV24-1 to TRBJ2-7; 8 nucleotides line up with TRBD1. The CDR3 length is 13 residues. After removal of 7 bases from V and 6 bases from J, the junction contained 7 bases not matched to a gene. Germline V gene sequence: CDR1 KGHDR, CDR2 SFDVKD. CDR3 nucleotides: TGTGCCACCAGCGCAGGGGGCTTCTCCGAGCAGTACTTC. Protein: CATSAGGFSEQYF.

This clonotype was recorded at least ten times. The chain employs TRBV11-2 and TRBJ2-5; D is unclear. Germline V CDR1 and CDR2: SGHAT, FQNNGV. The CDR3 has 15 amino acids. V was pared by 3 bases and J by 8 bases, with 19 bases between. For the CDR3, the DNA is TGTGCCAGCAGCTTGGTCGGTCAAGTCGGAGAAACCCAGTACTTC. As protein: CASSLVGQVGETQYF.

Many counts were recorded for this clonotype. The chain is built from TRBV9 and TRBJ2-7; the D gene could be TRBD1 or TRBD2 (5 bases each). Looked up from germline, CDR1 is SGDLS and CDR2 is YYNGEE. This CDR3 spans 14 amino acids. V lost 2 bases and J lost 3, with 12 bases in between. CDR3 amino acids: CASSVGTGDYEQYF. In nucleotides, the CDR3 is TGTGCCAGCAGCGTGGGGACGGGCGACTACGAGCAGTACTTC. The complete variable domain, with remaining parts taken from reference TRBV9 and TRBJ2-7, reads DSGVTQTPKHLITATGQRVTLRCSPRSGDLSVYWYQQSLDQGLQFLIQYYNGEERAKGNILERFSAQQFPDLHSELNLSSLELGDSALYFCASSVGTGDYEQYFGPGTRLTVT.

In this sample, this clonotype turned up a few times. The chain couples TRBV29-1 to TRBJ2-3; 10 positions agree with TRBD2. The CDR3 contains 14 residues. Trimming cost V 5 bases and J 4 bases; bases outside gene matches: 6. Per the germline V gene, CDR1 is SQVTM and CDR2 is ANQGSEA. In DNA form, the CDR3 reads TGCAGCGTTAGAGGCCTAGCGGGAGCAGATACGCAGTATTTT. Encoded protein: CSVRGLAGADTQYF.

This clonotype was seen ten or more times. The CDR3 here is CASSPSGRGYEQYF. The CDR3 region has the DNA TGTGCCAGCTCACCAAGCGGACGGGGGTACGAGCAGTACTTC. This rearrangement joins TRBV18 to TRBJ2-7; D possibly corresponds to TRBD2 (6 bases). The CDR3 is 14 residues long. V shed 2 bases and J shed 4 bases, with 12 bases lying between them. CDR1 and CDR2 from the germline V gene are KGHSH and LQKENI.

This clonotype was found many times. The chain is built from TRBV10-3 and TRBJ2-1; the D gene is possibly TRBD2 (5 bases). The CDR3 extends over 13 amino acids. Trimming took 3 bases from V and 5 from J, leaving 8 bases between them. CDR1 and CDR2 from the germline V gene are ENHRY and SYGVKD. CDR3 loop: CAISDGLDNEQFF. The CDR3 DNA is TGTGCCATCAGTGATGGACTTGACAATGAGCAGTTCTTC.

This clonotype was observed a handful of times. The rearrangement links TRBV28 to TRBJ2-7, with 9 bases fitting TRBD2. After removal of 2 bases from V and 4 bases from J, the junction contained 9 bases not matched to a gene. The CDR3 extends over 16 amino acids. Germline loops: CDR1 MDHEN, CDR2 SYDVKM. CDR3 in amino acids: CASSLDRSSGNYEQYF. CDR3 sequence (DNA): TGTGCCAGCAGTTTAGATCGGTCTAGCGGGAATTACGAGCAGTACTTC.

This clonotype has just a few counts. V and J are TRBV11-2 and TRBJ1-2; D is undetermined. Germline V CDR1 and CDR2: SGHAT, FQNNGV. The CDR3 has 11 amino acids. Trimming left V 5 bases short and J 8 bases short, with 9 bases between. The CDR3 DNA follows: TGTGCCAGCAGCCATCTTTTCGGCTACACCTTC. Protein product: CASSHLFGYTF.

The chain carries TRBV9 and TRBJ2-1; perhaps TRBD2 as D (5 bases). CDR3 size: 19 residues. The V gene lost 6 bases and the J gene lost 0 bases, with 25 bases spanning the gap. CDR1 is SGDLS and CDR2 is YYNGEE in the germline V gene. CDR3 in amino acids: CASTPEGGPGLFSYNEQFF. The DNA of the CDR3 is TGTGCCAGCACCCCCGAGGGCGGGCCTGGACTTTTCTCCTACAATGAGCAGTTCTTC.

This clonotype was seen a few times. The rearrangement links TRBV7-2 to TRBJ2-3; 9 nucleotides line up with TRBD1. The V and J ends lost 5 bases and 1 base, in that order; junction bases with no gene match: 10. The CDR3 extends over 17 amino acids. Germline V gene data show CDR1 as SGHTA and CDR2 as FQGNSA. The CDR3 region has the DNA TGTGCCAGCAGCGAAAGGGGACAGGGTCGGGGCACAGATACGCAGTATTTT. Amino acids: CASSERGQGRGTDTQYF.

This clonotype has at least ten counts. The chain joins TRBV6-5 to TRBJ2-7, with a tentative D call TRBD1 (6 bases). Germline values: CDR1 MNHEY, CDR2 SVGAGI. This CDR3 contains 13 residues. The ends were cut back, 2 bases at V and 2 bases at J, with 7 bases in the middle. CDR3 sequence reads: CASSYPGAYEQYF. CDR3 nucleotides: TGTGCCAGCAGTTACCCAGGGGCCTACGAGCAGTACTTC.

This clonotype has just a few counts. The J gene is TRBJ2-5, the V gene TRBV20-1, with 8 bases fitting TRBD2. CDR1 and CDR2 from the germline V gene are DFQATT and SNEGSKA (reference sequence). This CDR3 contains 14 residues. J gave up 3 bases and V 1 base, and 4 bases lay outside the gene matches. The CDR3 reads CSARGGLAEETQYF. The CDR3 DNA reads TGCAGTGCTAGAGGAGGACTAGCCGAAGAGACCCAGTACTTC.

This chain connects TRBV29-1 to TRBJ2-3; D is uncertain. Germline assignment: CDR1 SQVTM and CDR2 ANQGSEA. The CDR3 runs to 13 residues. V lost 6 bases and J 1 base, leaving 11 bases between the germline ends. In nucleotides, the CDR3 is TGCAGCGTGGGTGGTGGGCGCACAGATACGCAGTATTTT. The encoded protein is CSVGGGRTDTQYF.

This clonotype was detected ten times or more. Mismatch with germline at one junction end may stem from a read error. V and J are TRBV7-9 and TRBJ2-1; 9 nucleotides agree with TRBD2. The CDR3 is 12 residues long. CDR1 is SEHNR, CDR2 FQNEAQ, per germline (reference sequence). Here the CDR3 reads CASSSQREETHF. The CDR3 DNA is TGTGCCAGCAGCTCCCAGCGGGAGGAAACGCACTTC.

This clonotype was detected only a few times. The rearrangement links TRBV4-3 to TRBJ2-6; D possibly corresponds to TRBD2 (5 bases). The CDR3 is 16 amino acids. Trimming cost V 0 bases and J 0 bases, with 6 bases left between them. CDR1 and CDR2 (germline): LGHNA, YSLEER. The CDR3 DNA follows: TGCGCCAGCAGCCAAGATGCGGGCTCTGGGGCCAACGTCCTGACTTTC. Protein: CASSQDAGSGANVLTF.

In its sample, this clonotype was seen a few times. The chain combines TRBV20-1 with TRBJ2-3; TRBD2 agrees at 12 bases. The V and J ends lost 5 bases and 0 bases, in that order; junction bases with no gene match: 3. In germline, CDR1 is DFQATT, CDR2 SNEGSKA (reference sequence). The CDR3 is 15 residues long. CDR3 loop: CSAQGTSGSTDTQYF. The CDR3 DNA reads as TGCAGTGCTCAAGGGACTAGCGGGAGCACAGATACGCAGTATTTT.